This entry is about one T cell receptor beta chain. Germline CDR1 reads KGHSH; CDR2 reads LQKENI. This CDR3 region has 13 residues. The V end was cut by 6 bases, the J end by 5 bases, with 13 bases between. The sample comes from a study of blood T cell repertoires in COVID-19. TCRdb's table, derived via immunoSEQ multiplex PCR, lists solely in-frame clones and lacks some. Of about 200,000 clones listed, 80% to 90% are singletons. The origin of this receptor is a man aged 25-40 years who had recovered from COVID-19. The sample was peripheral blood. V and J are TRBV18 and TRBJ1-1, with D perhaps TRBD1 (6 bases). DNA for the CDR3: TGTGCCAGCTCTCAGGGGATAGGAACTGAAGCTTTCTTT. Translated, it gives CASSQGIGTEAFF.